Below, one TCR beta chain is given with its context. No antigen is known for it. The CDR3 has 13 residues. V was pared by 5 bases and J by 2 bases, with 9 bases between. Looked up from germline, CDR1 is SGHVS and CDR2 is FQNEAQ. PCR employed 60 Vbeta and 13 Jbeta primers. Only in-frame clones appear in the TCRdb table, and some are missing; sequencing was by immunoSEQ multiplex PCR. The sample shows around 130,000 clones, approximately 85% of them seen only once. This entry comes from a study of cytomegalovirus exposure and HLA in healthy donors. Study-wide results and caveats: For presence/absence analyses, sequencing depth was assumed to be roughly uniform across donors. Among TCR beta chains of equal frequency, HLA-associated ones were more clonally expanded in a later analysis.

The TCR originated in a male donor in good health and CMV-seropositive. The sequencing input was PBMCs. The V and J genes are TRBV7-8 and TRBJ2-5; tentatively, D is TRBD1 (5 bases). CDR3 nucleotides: TGTGCCAGCAGCACCGACAGTCAAGAGACCCAGTACTTC. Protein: CASSTDSQETQYF.